The present T cell receptor beta chain was sequenced within a study of blood T cell repertoires in COVID-19. Using immunoSEQ multiplex PCR, the repertoire was profiled, and TCRdb retains in-frame clones only, with some absent. The data show 150,000 to 200,000 clones, about 84% seen once. The CDR3 contains 13 residues. Germline V gene lookup returns CDR1 MNHEY and CDR2 SVGAGI. The V gene lost 4 bases and the J gene lost 2 bases, with 8 bases spanning the gap. The source material was peripheral blood. The receptor's source is a woman in her 30s with acute or convalescent COVID-19. The chain recombines TRBV6-5 with TRBJ1-1; weak D call: TRBD1 (6 bases). The CDR3 DNA sequence: TGTGCCAGCAGTTCGACAGGCAACACTGAAGCTTTCTTT. Its protein is CASSSTGNTEAFF.